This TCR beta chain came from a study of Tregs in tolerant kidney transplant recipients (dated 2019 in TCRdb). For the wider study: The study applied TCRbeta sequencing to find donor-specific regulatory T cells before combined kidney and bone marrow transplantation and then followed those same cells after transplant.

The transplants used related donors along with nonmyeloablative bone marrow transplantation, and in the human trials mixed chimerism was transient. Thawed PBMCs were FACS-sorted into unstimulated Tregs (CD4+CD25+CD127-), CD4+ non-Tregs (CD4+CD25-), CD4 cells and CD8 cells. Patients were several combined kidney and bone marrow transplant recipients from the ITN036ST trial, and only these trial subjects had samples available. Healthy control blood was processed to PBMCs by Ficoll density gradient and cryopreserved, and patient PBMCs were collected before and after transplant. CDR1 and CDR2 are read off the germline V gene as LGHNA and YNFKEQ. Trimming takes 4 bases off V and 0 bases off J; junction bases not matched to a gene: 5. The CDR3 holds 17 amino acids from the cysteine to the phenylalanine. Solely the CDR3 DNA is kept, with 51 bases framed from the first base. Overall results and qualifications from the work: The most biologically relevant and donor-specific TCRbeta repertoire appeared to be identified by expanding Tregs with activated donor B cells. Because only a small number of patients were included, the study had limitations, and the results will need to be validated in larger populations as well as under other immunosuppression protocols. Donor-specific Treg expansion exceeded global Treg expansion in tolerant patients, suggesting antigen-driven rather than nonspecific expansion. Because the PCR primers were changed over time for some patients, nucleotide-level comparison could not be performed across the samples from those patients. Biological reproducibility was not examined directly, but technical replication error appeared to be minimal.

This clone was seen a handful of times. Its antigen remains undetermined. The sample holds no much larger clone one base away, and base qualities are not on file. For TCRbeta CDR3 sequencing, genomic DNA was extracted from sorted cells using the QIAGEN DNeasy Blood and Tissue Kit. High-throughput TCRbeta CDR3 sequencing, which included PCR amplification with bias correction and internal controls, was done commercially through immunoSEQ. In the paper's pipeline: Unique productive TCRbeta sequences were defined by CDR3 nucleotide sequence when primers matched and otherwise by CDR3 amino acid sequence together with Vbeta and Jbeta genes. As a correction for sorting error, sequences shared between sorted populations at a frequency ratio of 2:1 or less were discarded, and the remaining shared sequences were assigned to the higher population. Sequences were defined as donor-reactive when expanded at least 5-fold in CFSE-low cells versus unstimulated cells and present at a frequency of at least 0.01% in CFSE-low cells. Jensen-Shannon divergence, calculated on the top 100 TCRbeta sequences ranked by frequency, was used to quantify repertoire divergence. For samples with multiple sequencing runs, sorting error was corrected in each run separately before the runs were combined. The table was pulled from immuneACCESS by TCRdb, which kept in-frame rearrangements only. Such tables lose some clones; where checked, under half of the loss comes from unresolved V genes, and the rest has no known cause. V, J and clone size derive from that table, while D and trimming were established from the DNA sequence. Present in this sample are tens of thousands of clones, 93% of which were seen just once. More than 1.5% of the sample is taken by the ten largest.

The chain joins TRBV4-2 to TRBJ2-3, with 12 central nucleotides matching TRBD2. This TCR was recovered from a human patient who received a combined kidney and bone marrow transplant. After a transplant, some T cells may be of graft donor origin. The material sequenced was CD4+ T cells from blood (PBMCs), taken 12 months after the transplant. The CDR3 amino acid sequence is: CASSPTSGGSSTDTQYF. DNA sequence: TGTGCCAGCAGCCCGACTAGCGGGGGATCTAGCACAGATACGCAGTATTTT.